This T cell receptor beta chain was sequenced in a study of circulating CD8 cells and anti-PD-1 response in melanoma. Study-level information: Every 2 weeks, patients got 3 mg/kg nivolumab intravenously. Non-responders showed stable or progressive disease; responders showed complete or partial response.

The QIAseq Immune Repertoire TCR panel built the libraries from around 15 ng of total RNA. Using its own MiXCR run on the reads, TCRdb lists one record per CDR3 protein. The sample has several hundred distinct CDR3 sequences, approximately 7.1% seen once. By sample fraction, this clonotype is large. What it recognizes is unknown. CDR3 length equals 14 residues. Germline V gene lookup returns CDR1 KGHDR and CDR2 SFDVKD. V was trimmed by 3 bases and J by 0 bases, leaving 2 bases between them. Notes on the study in general: At M1, fewer than 8% of TRB clonotypes appeared in multiple subsets. TIGIT repertoires were least diverse, DNEG repertoires most diverse.

Sorting of live CD3+CD8+TCRalphabeta+ cells by PD-1 and/or TIGIT gave four subsets. The sequence was obtained from a human donor with melanoma. Sequenced here: CD8+ T cells from PBMCs, sampled at baseline or after one month of anti-PD-1 therapy (not recorded which). This rearrangement joins TRBV24-1 to TRBJ2-6; D remains ambiguous. Written as DNA, the CDR3 is TGTGCCACCAGTGATAGCTCTGGGGCCAACGTCCTGACTTTC. This encodes CATSDSSGANVLTF.